The present entry profiles one T cell receptor (beta chain) with its context. It lacks a known antigen. One base away there is no much larger clone; base qualities are not given. In the same sample, other DNA sequences code for this CDR3. This sample is part of a study of CD8+ T cells in alopecia areata listed by TCRdb under 2018. About the study as a whole: Treated patients were enrolled in an open-label pilot trial of oral tofacitinib, 5 to 10 mg twice daily, for moderate-to-severe alopecia areata. Tofacitinib was administered for 6 to 18 months, and 6 months of follow-up off drug were then conducted to assess delayed response and recurrence. The SALT score, which quantifies the percentage of affected scalp surface area, was used to measure disease severity in treated patients. In both human patients and the C3H/HeJ mouse model, the study applied high-throughput TCRbeta sequencing to look at T cell clonal expansion in alopecia areata. In humans, TCRbeta sequencing was performed on scalp tissue and on sorted CD4+ and CD8+ peripheral blood T cells from healthy controls and from patients with patchy or totalis/universalis alopecia areata. Biopsies were taken from tofacitinib-treated patients at baseline and at 4 and 24 weeks of treatment, and a later scalp biopsy was taken in several of the tofacitinib-treated patients. Scalp clonality was compared across normal scalp (n=4), patchy alopecia areata scalp (n=8), and alopecia totalis/universalis scalp (n=8). The RNA source kit depended on sample type: the PAXgene miRNA kit for fixed scalp, the miRNeasy kit for PBMCs, and the RNeasy kit for mouse skin. immunoSEQ multiplex PCR using 35 Vbeta forward primers and 13 Jbeta reverse primers was used to amplify TCRbeta CDR3 regions.

Libraries came from the immunoSEQ multiplex PCR assay. RNA was extracted from all samples and reverse transcribed into cDNA as template for TCR sequencing. SuperScript III was used to make first-strand cDNA, primed with a 2:1 mix of oligo-dT and random hexamers. Amplification bias was assessed with a synthetic immune receptor repertoire, and residual bias was removed computationally. As for how the authors treated the data: Raw reads were preprocessed to remove errors, and CDR3 was defined according to IMGT conventions as the region from the conserved cysteine to phenylalanine. Clonality was calculated as 1 minus Shannon entropy normalized by log2 of the number of productive unique TCRs. Whether each scalp clone was CD4 or CD8 was inferred by checking scalp TCRbeta sequences against the CD4 and CD8 repertoires from sorted blood. As stored in TCRdb, this immuneACCESS dataset retains in-frame rearrangements with V and J assigned. A fraction of the clones does not appear; measured against another copy, unresolved V genes explain less than half of the discrepancy, and the remainder lacks a known reason. The DNA gave D and trimming, while V, J and clone size come from that table. A total of about 180,000 clones appear in this sample, 40% to 65% of them only once. Over 9.5% of the sample is in the top ten clones.

Germline trimming amounts to 1 base on V and 4 bases on J, with 2 as the count of junction bases outside the gene matches. The CDR3 contains 13 residues, cysteine and phenylalanine counted. The DNA shown is the 39-base CDR3, in frame from base 1. Looking up the germline V gene (reference sequence) yields CDR1 GTSNPN and CDR2 SVGIG. The paper as a whole reports these results and caveats: Because the treated cohort was small and included a single nonresponder, larger studies are needed to assess links between baseline CD8+ expansion and response. With tofacitinib, both scalp clonality and the number of expanded CD8+ clones among the top 100 scalp clones went down significantly. Shared TCR sequences between patients were less evident than in mice, which may be partly attributable to HLA diversity in the patient population. Unlike mouse skin, where gammadelta T cells dominate, normal human skin contains resident alphabeta T cells that get sequenced too, which complicates analysis of the scalp TCR repertoire. Lesional scalp, especially in alopecia totalis/universalis, showed higher clonality and more expanded CD8+ clones than normal scalp, suggesting antigenic drive. Many expanded lesional clones persisted in scalp and blood during tofacitinib treatment, which may partly explain relapse after stopping treatment.

Explained via the paper, the treatment or condition label denotes: oral pan-JAK inhibitor, 5-10 mg twice daily. Lesional scalp punch biopsies and peripheral blood were collected from alopecia areata patients. PBMCs were separated by density centrifugation and stained for CD3, CD4 and CD8, after which CD4+ and CD8+ T cells were sorted on a FACSAria. The sequencing here drew on CD8+ T cells sorted from blood, taken around week 54, from a patient treated with tofacitinib. The sequence was obtained from a human donor with alopecia areata. The V and J segments used are TRBV30 and TRBJ1-2, and TRBD1 matches 8 of the central bases. The bases read TGTGCCTGGAGTGACGGGACAGGCTATGGCTACACCTTC. It encodes CAWSDGTGYGYTF.